This passage covers 19 T cell receptor beta chains from one sample sequenced in a study of cytomegalovirus exposure and HLA in healthy donors. The PCR employed 60 Vbeta primers together with 13 Jbeta primers. TCRdb's table, derived via immunoSEQ multiplex PCR, lists solely in-frame clones and lacks some. Seen here are about 110,000 clones, about three quarters observed once, and the top ten hold under 3%. What was sequenced was PBMCs. These receptors all come from a woman aged 55-70 years in good health and CMV-seropositive.

The rearrangement links TRBV7-2 to TRBJ1-1; TRBD1 matches 9 bases. The CDR3 is 15 residues long. Trimming at V came to 5 bases and at J to 1 base, leaving 5 bases not matched to a gene. In germline, CDR1 is SGHTA, CDR2 FQGNSA. The CDR3 protein is CASSDRQGGNTEAFF. In DNA, the CDR3 is TGTGCCAGCAGCGATCGACAGGGGGGGAACACTGAAGCTTTCTTT. Based on the CDR3 plus reference TRBV7-2 and TRBJ1-1, the full variable domain is GAGVSQSPSNKVTEKGKDVELRCDPISGHTALYWYRQSLGQGLEFLIYFQGNSAPDKSGLPSDRFSAERTGGSVSTLTIQRTQQEDSAVYLCASSDRQGGNTEAFFGQGTRLTVV.

V is TRBV4-2 and J is TRBJ1-1; D gene ambiguous. CDR1 and CDR2 (germline): LGHNA, YNFKEQ. V was trimmed by 0 bases and J by 4 bases, leaving 9 bases between them. This CDR3 region has 14 residues. CDR3 sequence: CASSQDKSFTEAFF. The DNA for the CDR3 is TGTGCCAGCAGCCAAGATAAGAGTTTCACTGAAGCTTTCTTT.

The chain combines TRBV10-1 with TRBJ2-3; the match to TRBD2 covers 13 bases. The CDR3 sequence is 18 residues long. Germline CDR1 is WNHNN and CDR2 is SYGVQD (reference sequence). J lost 2 bases, V lost 4 bases, and 9 bases had no gene match. CDR3 coding DNA: TGCGCCAGCAGTGTGACTAGCGGGAGGTTTGAGGACACAGATACGCAGTATTTT. Translating gives CASSVTSGRFEDTDTQYF.

The V call is TRBV9, the J call TRBJ2-3, with 9 nucleotides matching TRBD2. Unmatched junction bases numbered 8, after V lost 4 bases and J lost 5 bases. Germline assignment: CDR1 SGDLS and CDR2 YYNGEE. The CDR3 runs 15 residues. The DNA for the CDR3 is TGTGCCAGCAGCTTCAGCGGGAGGAAGGGAGATACGCAGTATTTT. Translation: CASSFSGRKGDTQYF.

CDR3 in amino acids: CASSYVADMRDEQFF. The CDR3 DNA is TGTGCCAGCAGTTATGTAGCGGATATGCGCGATGAGCAGTTCTTC. This chain uses TRBV6-5 with TRBJ2-1, with a tentative D call TRBD2 (6 bases). Germline CDR1 reads MNHEY; CDR2 reads SVGAGI. Between the trimmed V and J ends, which lost 3 bases and 8 bases, there was a span of 17 bases. The CDR3 covers 15 residues.

The CDR3 DNA sequence: TGTGCCAGCGGTAATTACGGCAATGAGCAGTTCTTC. It is translated as CASGNYGNEQFF. The chain employs TRBV6-5 and TRBJ2-1, with unresolved D. The CDR3 has 12 residues. In germline, CDR1 is MNHEY, CDR2 SVGAGI. V dropped 8 bases and J dropped 6 bases, with 11 bases sitting between them.

This clone was counted only a few times. The chain employs TRBV28 and TRBJ2-6, with D hard to call. The CDR3 covers 13 residues. Trimming stripped 10 bases from V and 4 bases from J, with 11 bases between. Per the germline V gene, CDR1 is MDHEN and CDR2 is SYDVKM. The CDR3 DNA reads as TGTGCCACTTCGAGCCCCGGGGCCAACGTCCTGACTTTC. Translation gives CATSSPGANVLTF.

This chain joins TRBV29-1 and TRBJ2-1, with 12 bases aligning to TRBD2. The CDR3 sequence is 16 residues long. V gave up 4 bases and J gave up 0 bases; unmatched junction bases: 4. From germline, CDR1 is SQVTM and CDR2 ANQGSEA. DNA of the CDR3: TGCAGCGTTGTGTCTAGCGGGAGGGCCTCCTACAATGAGCAGTTCTTC. This codes for CSVVSSGRASYNEQFF.

V and J are TRBV4-1 and TRBJ2-7; possibly TRBD1 for D (6 bases). V shed 3 bases and J shed 0 bases, with 9 bases lying between them. Germline assignment: CDR1 MGHRA and CDR2 YSYEKL. The CDR3 runs to 14 residues. The CDR3 DNA reads TGCGCCAGCAGCCAGCAGGGGAGCTCCTACGAGCAGTACTTC. It encodes CASSQQGSSYEQYF.

V and J are TRBV6-1 and TRBJ1-3; no clear D. The V end was cut by 1 base, the J end by 4 bases, with 14 bases between. Germline V lookup: CDR1 MNHNS, CDR2 SASEGT. The CDR3 is made up of 16 amino acids. CDR3 amino acids: CASSEVTRSGGNTIYF. The CDR3 nucleotides are TGTGCCAGCAGTGAAGTCACGAGGTCGGGGGGAAACACCATATATTTT.

This chain links TRBV7-3 with TRBJ2-7, with TRBD2 identical over 8 bases. The CDR3 is made up of 15 amino acids. Germline V CDR1 and CDR2: SGHTA, FQGTGA. Germline trimming cut 4 bases from V and 5 bases from J; bases unmatched to any gene: 10. The CDR3 nucleotides read TGTGCCAGCAGCTCCACCGGGACTAGGGTTAACGAGCAGTACTTC. This translates into CASSSTGTRVNEQYF.

V and J are TRBV18 and TRBJ2-1, with 7 bases identical to TRBD1. Germline V gene sequence: CDR1 KGHSH, CDR2 LQKENI. The length of the CDR3 is 17 residues. With V trimmed by 6 bases and J by 4 bases, 15 bases remained unmatched. CDR3 residues: CASSARDRVLRYNEQFF. In DNA form, the CDR3 reads TGTGCCAGCTCGGCCCGGGACAGAGTTCTCCGTTACAATGAGCAGTTCTTC. Full variable domain (outside the CDR3, taken from reference TRBV18 and TRBJ2-1): NAGVMQNPRHLVRRRGQEARLRCSPMKGHSHVYWYRQLPEEGLKFMVYLQKENIIDESGMPKERFSAEFPKEGPSILRIQQVVRGDSAAYFCASSARDRVLRYNEQFFGPGTRLTVL.

The V and J genes are TRBV6-5 and TRBJ2-1, with D uncertain. The CDR3 runs to 12 residues. Germline assignment: CDR1 MNHEY and CDR2 SVGAGI. The V end lost 2 bases, the J end lost 16 bases, and 15 bases lay between the germline ends. The CDR3 coding sequence is TGTGCCAGCAGTTACGCCACCGGAGTTGAATTCTTC. This sequence encodes CASSYATGVEFF.

In nucleotides, the CDR3 is TGTGCCAGCAGCCCCAGGGGGGCCTACGAGCAGTACTTC. This gives the protein CASSPRGAYEQYF. V is TRBV6-6 and J is TRBJ2-7; D is perhaps TRBD1 (7 bases). The CDR3 has 13 residues. The germline V gene has CDR1 MNHNY and CDR2 SVGAGI (reference sequence). The V and J ends lost 6 bases and 2 bases respectively, with 11 bases between them.

Points on this clone: Different DNA sequences within this sample yield the same CDR3. This sequence joins TRBV11-2 and TRBJ1-1; D gene uncertain. CDR3 size: 12 residues. V lost 5 bases, J lost 8 bases, and 12 bases lay in between. Germline V gene sequence: CDR1 SGHAT, CDR2 FQNNGV. CDR3 sequence: CASSEEHPEAFF. The CDR3 DNA reads TGTGCCAGCAGCGAGGAACACCCCGAAGCTTTCTTT.

DNA of the CDR3: TGTGCCAGCAGCGTCGGCGGGAAATACAATGAGCAGTTCTTC. The encoded protein is CASSVGGKYNEQFF. V is TRBV9 and J is TRBJ2-1; D may be TRBD2 (6 bases). Germline values: CDR1 SGDLS, CDR2 YYNGEE. The CDR3 runs 14 residues. Deletions cut 2 bases from V and 4 bases from J, with 10 bases between.

This clone was recorded a few times. This chain joins TRBV7-8 and TRBJ2-2, with a tentative D call TRBD1 (5 bases). V lost 8 bases, J lost 11 bases, and 15 bases lay in between. This CDR3 contains 12 residues. The V gene's germline CDR1 is SGHVS and CDR2 FQNEAQ. The CDR3: CASLRGYGELFF. CDR3 bases: TGTGCCAGCTTAAGGGGTTATGGAGAGCTGTTTTTT. The full variable domain, with the rest looked up from reference TRBV7-8 and TRBJ2-2, is GAGVSQSPRYKVAKRGQDVALRCDPISGHVSLFWYQQALGQGPEFLTYFQNEAQLDKSGLPSDRFFAERPEGSVSTLKIQRTQQEDSAVYLCASLRGYGELFFGEGSRLTVL.

The chain combines TRBV6-6 with TRBJ2-7; 9 nucleotides match TRBD2. There are 14 residues in the CDR3. Germline CDR1 MNHNY, CDR2 SVGAGI (reference sequence). The V segment lost 5 bases and the J segment 5 bases; nucleotides outside the gene matches: 7. Here the CDR3 DNA reads TGTGCCAGCAGTCTAGCGGGAACGTCCAACGAGCAGTACTTC. Its translation: CASSLAGTSNEQYF.

This sequence joins TRBV27 and TRBJ1-5, with D unclear. Trimming removed 4 bases at V and 5 bases at J, with 9 bases between. Germline V gene sequence: CDR1 MNHEY, CDR2 SMNVEV (reference sequence). There are 13 residues in the CDR3. CDR3 in amino acids: CASSYNTDQPQHF. CDR3 DNA sequence: TGTGCCAGCAGTTATAATACAGATCAGCCCCAGCATTTT.